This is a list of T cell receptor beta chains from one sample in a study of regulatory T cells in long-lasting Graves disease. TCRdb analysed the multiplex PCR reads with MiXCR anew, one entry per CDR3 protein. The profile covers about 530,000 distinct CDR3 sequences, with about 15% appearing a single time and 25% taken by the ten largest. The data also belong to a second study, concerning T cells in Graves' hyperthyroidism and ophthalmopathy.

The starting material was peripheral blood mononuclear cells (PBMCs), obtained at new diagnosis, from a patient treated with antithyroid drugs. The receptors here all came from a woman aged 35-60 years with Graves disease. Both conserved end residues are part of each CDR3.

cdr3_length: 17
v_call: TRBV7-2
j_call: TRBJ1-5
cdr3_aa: CASSLVQGRYSNQPQHF

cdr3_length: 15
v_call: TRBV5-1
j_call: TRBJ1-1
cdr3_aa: CASSLDPGGNTEAFF

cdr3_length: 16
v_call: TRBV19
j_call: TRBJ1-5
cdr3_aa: CASSAGGGAGIQPQHF

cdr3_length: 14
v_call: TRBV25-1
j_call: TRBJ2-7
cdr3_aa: CASSQGQGTYEQYF

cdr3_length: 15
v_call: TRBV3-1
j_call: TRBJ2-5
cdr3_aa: CASSQGPDRVETQYF

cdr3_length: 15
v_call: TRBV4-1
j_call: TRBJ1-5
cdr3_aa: CASSQARQGGQPQHF

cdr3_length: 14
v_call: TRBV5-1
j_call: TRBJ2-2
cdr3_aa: CASTSGGSTGELFF

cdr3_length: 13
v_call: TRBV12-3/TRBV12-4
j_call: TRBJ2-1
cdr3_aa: CASSSENYNEQFF

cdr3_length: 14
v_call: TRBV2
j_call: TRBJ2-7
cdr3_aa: CASREGRQGSEQYF

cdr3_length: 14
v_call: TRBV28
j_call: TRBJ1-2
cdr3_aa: CASSLSRIPGGYTF